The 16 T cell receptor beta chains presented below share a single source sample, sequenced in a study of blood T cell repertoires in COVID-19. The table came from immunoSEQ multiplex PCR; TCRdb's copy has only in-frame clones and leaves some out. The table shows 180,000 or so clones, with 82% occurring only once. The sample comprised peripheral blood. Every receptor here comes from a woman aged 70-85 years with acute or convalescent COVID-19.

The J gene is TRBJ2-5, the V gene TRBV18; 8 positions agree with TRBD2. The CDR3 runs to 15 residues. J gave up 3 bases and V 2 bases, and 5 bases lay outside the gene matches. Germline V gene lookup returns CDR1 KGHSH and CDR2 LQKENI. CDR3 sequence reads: CASSPWVAGKETQYF. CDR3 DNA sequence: TGTGCCAGCTCACCATGGGTAGCGGGAAAAGAGACCCAGTACTTC. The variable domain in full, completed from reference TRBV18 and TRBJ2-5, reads NAGVMQNPRHLVRRRGQEARLRCSPMKGHSHVYWYRQLPEEGLKFMVYLQKENIIDESGMPKERFSAEFPKEGPSILRIQQVVRGDSAAYFCASSPWVAGKETQYFGPGTRLLVL.

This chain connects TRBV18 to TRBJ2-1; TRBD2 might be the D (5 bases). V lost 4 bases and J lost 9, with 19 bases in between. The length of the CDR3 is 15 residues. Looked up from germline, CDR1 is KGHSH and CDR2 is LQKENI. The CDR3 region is CASSQQFQVASEQFF. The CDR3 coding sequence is TGTGCCAGCTCACAGCAATTTCAGGTAGCGAGTGAGCAGTTCTTC.

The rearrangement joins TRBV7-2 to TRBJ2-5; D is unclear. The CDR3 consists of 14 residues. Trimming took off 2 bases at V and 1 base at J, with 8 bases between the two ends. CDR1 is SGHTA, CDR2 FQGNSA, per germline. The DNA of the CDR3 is TGTGCCAGCAGCTTATTGGGCAGCCAAGAGACCCAGTACTTC. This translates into CASSLLGSQETQYF. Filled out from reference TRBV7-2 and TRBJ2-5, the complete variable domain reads GAGVSQSPSNKVTEKGKDVELRCDPISGHTALYWYRQSLGQGLEFLIYFQGNSAPDKSGLPSDRFSAERTGGSVSTLTIQRTQQEDSAVYLCASSLLGSQETQYFGPGTRLLVL.

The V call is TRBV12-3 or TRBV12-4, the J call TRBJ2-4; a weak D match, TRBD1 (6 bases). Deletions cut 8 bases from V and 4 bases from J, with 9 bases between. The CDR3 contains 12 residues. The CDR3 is CASGTGKNIQYF. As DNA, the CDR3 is TGTGCCAGCGGAACAGGGAAAAACATTCAGTACTTC.

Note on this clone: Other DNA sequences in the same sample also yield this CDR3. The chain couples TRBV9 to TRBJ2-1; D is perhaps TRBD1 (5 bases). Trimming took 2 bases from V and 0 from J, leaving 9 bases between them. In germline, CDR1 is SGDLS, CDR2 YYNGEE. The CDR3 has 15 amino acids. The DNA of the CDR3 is TGTGCCAGCAGCGTTGACAGTAGCTCCTACAATGAGCAGTTCTTC. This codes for CASSVDSSSYNEQFF.

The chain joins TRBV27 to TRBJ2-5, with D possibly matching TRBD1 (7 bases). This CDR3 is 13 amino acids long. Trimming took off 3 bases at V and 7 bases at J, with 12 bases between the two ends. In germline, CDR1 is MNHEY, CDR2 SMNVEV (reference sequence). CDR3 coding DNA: TGTGCCAGCAGTTTTTCGCAGGGGGGGACCCAGTACTTC. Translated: CASSFSQGGTQYF.

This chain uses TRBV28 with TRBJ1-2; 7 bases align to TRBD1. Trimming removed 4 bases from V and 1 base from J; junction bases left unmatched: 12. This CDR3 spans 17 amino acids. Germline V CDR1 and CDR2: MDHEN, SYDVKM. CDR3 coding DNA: TGTGCCAGCAGTTCCCGGGACAGCTCAAGGATTAACTATGGCTACACCTTC. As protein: CASSSRDSSRINYGYTF.

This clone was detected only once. This CDR3 reads CASSSDRQYEQYF. In DNA form, the CDR3 reads TGTGCCAGCTCATCGGATCGACAGTACGAGCAGTACTTC. The gene calls are TRBV18 and TRBJ2-7; D perhaps matches TRBD1 (5 bases). The CDR3 has 13 residues. The germline V gene encodes CDR1 KGHSH and CDR2 LQKENI. V lost 5 bases and J 4 bases, leaving 12 bases between the germline ends.

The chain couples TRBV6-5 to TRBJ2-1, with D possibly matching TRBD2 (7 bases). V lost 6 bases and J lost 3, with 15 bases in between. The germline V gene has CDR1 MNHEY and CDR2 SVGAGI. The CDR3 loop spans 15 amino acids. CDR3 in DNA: TGTGCCAGCAGCAGGGGACTATCGATCTACAATGAGCAGTTCTTC. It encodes CASSRGLSIYNEQFF.

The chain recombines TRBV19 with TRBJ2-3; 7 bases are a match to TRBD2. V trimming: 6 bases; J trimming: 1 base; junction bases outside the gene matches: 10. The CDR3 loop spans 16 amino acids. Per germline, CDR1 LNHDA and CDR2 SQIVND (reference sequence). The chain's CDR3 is CASRAEGAGGTDTQYF. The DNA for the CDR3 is TGTGCCAGTAGGGCCGAAGGGGCGGGAGGCACAGATACGCAGTATTTT.

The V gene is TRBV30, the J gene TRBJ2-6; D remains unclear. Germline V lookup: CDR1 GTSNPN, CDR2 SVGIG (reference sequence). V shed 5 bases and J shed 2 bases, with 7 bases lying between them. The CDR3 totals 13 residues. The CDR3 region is CAWCQAGANVLTF. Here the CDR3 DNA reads TGTGCCTGGTGCCAGGCTGGGGCCAACGTCCTGACTTTC.

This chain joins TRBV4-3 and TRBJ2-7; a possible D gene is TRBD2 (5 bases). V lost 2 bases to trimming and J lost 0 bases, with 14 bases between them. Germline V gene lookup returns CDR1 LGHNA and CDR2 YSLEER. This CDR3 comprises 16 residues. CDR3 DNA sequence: TGCGCCAGCAGCCAACATCTGGAGCGGAGCTCCTACGAGCAGTACTTC. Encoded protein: CASSQHLERSSYEQYF.

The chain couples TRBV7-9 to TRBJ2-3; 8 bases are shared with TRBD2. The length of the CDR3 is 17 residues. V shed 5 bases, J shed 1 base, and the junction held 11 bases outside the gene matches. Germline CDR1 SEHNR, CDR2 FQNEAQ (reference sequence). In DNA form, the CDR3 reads TGTGCCAGCAGCCATACCCTCGGACTAGCTCGCACAGATACGCAGTATTTT. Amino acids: CASSHTLGLARTDTQYF. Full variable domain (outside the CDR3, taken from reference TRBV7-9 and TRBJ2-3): DTGVSQNPRHKITKRGQNVTFRCDPISEHNRLYWYRQTLGQGPEFLTYFQNEAQLEKSRLLSDRFSAERPKGSFSTLEIQRTEQGDSAMYLCASSHTLGLARTDTQYFGPGTRLTVL.

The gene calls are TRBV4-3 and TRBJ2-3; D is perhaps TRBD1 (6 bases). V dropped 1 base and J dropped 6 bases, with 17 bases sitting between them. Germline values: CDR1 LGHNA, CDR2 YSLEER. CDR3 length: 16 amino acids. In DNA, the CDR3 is TGCGCCAGCAGCCAAGCTCAGGGGCTAGTGGCGGATACGCAGTATTTT. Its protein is CASSQAQGLVADTQYF.

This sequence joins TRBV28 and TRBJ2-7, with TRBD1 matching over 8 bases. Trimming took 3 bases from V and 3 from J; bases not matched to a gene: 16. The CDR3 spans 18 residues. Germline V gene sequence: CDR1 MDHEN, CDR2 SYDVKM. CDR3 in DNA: TGTGCCAGCAGTTTTGGGTTCGGCGGGGACAGGCAAAACTACGAGCAGTACTTC. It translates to CASSFGFGGDRQNYEQYF.

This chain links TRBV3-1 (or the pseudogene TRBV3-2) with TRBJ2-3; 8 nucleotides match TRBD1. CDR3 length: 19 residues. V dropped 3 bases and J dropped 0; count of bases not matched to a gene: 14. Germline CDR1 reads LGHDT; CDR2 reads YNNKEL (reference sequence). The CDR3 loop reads CASSHKIARQGISTDTQYF. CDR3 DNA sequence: TGTGCCAGCAGCCATAAGATAGCACGACAGGGGATTAGCACAGATACGCAGTATTTT.